The rows below give T cell receptor beta chains drawn from one sample of a study of molecular identifiers for immune sequencing clone quantification. TCRdb passed the PCR reads through MiXCR, listing each CDR3 protein once. The sample includes nearly 55,000 distinct CDR3 sequences, roughly a third seen only once; the top ten take about 3.8%. Sequences were obtained from naive CD8+ T cells from blood, with Jurkat cell RNA spiked in. These receptors were obtained from a human donor in good health. Some libraries in this study had Jurkat cell RNA spiked in. Each CDR3 is given with its conserved first and last residue. D genes are given only for firm matches. The size of a clone is reported for some rows only, either as once, few or many, or as a class for expanded clones.

v_gene	abundance	j_gene	d_gene	CDR3aa	CDR3nt
TRBV29-1	many	TRBJ2-2	.	CSAVGANTGELFF	TGCAGCGCGGTCGGAGCGAACACCGGGGAGCTGTTTTTT
TRBV6-2/TRBV6-3	few	TRBJ2-1	.	CASSYGNPDTYNEQFF	TGTGCCAGCAGTTACGGGAACCCCGATACCTACAATGAGCAGTTCTTC
TRBV13	few	TRBJ2-7	.	CASSFSGYEQYF	TGTGCCAGCAGCTTTTCGGGCTACGAGCAGTACTTC
TRBV4-3	.	TRBJ2-1	TRBD2	CASSQTTGGLVSYNEQFF	TGCGCCAGCAGCCAAACGACCGGGGGACTAGTATCCTACAATGAGCAGTTCTTC
TRBV12-3/TRBV12-4	.	TRBJ2-3	TRBD2	CASSYTRLAGGRTDTQYF	TGTGCCAGCAGTTACACAAGACTAGCGGGAGGCCGCACAGATACGCAGTATTTT
TRBV6-2/TRBV6-3	few	TRBJ2-3	TRBD2	CASSLLTSGKKITDTQYF	TGTGCCAGCAGTTTACTGACTAGCGGGAAGAAGATCACAGATACGCAGTATTTT
TRBV12-3/TRBV12-4	many	TRBJ2-5	.	CASSLWDTTDRETQYF	TGTGCCAGCAGTCTATGGGACACGACAGACCGAGAGACCCAGTACTTC
TRBV11-2	few	TRBJ2-7	.	CASSPGMTYEQYF	TGTGCCAGCAGCCCAGGGATGACCTACGAGCAGTACTTC
TRBV29-1	few	TRBJ2-2	.	CSVEWAVGIPGELFF	TGCAGCGTTGAATGGGCCGTGGGGATCCCCGGGGAGCTGTTTTTT
TRBV28	.	TRBJ2-2	.	CASSLAGVPGELFF	TGTGCCAGCAGCCTTGCAGGGGTTCCCGGGGAGCTGTTTTTT
TRBV7-8	many	TRBJ2-1	.	CASSLADIDNEQFF	TGTGCCAGCAGCTTAGCGGATATTGACAATGAGCAGTTCTTC
TRBV11-2	few	TRBJ2-4	.	CASSPLEGKNIQYF	TGTGCCAGCAGCCCTCTAGAAGGCAAAAACATTCAGTACTTC
TRBV2	few	TRBJ2-3	.	CASSEGPVWRRLTDTQYF	TGTGCCAGCAGTGAAGGCCCTGTTTGGCGTCGGCTCACAGATACGCAGTATTTT
TRBV28	few	TRBJ2-2	TRBD1	CASFPWGTGSTGELFF	TGTGCCAGCTTTCCGTGGGGGACAGGGTCCACCGGGGAGCTGTTTTTT
TRBV5-5	many	TRBJ1-1	.	CASSFSSPEAFF	TGTGCCAGCAGCTTTTCCAGTCCTGAAGCTTTCTTT
TRBV29-1	.	TRBJ2-2	TRBD1	CSVEGQGNTGELYF	TGCAGCGTAGAGGGACAGGGGAACACCGGGGAGCTGTATTTT
TRBV6-2/TRBV6-3	.	TRBJ2-7	TRBD2	CASSLSFTGTSGSYEQYF	TGTGCCAGCAGTTTAAGTTTTACCGGGACTAGCGGCTCCTACGAGCAGTACTTC
TRBV3-1	few	TRBJ2-5	.	CASSQGQEGQETQYF	TGTGCCAGCAGCCAAGGACAGGAGGGACAAGAGACCCAGTACTTC
TRBV28	many	TRBJ2-3	.	CASRETGIRTDTQYF	TGTGCCAGCAGGGAAACAGGTATCCGCACAGATACGCAGTATTTT
TRBV28	many	TRBJ1-1	.	CASNPILGRLGTEAFF	TGTGCCAGCAACCCTATCCTCGGACGGCTTGGGACTGAAGCTTTCTTT
TRBV4-1	.	TRBJ1-2	.	CASSQEWGQGGYTF	TGCGCCAGCAGCCAAGAGTGGGGGCAGGGCGGCTACACCTTC
TRBV28	.	TRBJ2-7	.	CASSPERWVSSYEQYF	TGTGCCAGCAGCCCGGAGCGGTGGGTGAGCTCCTACGAGCAGTACTTC
TRBV5-3	.	TRBJ2-3	TRBD1	CARSWDPDREGTDTQYF	TGTGCCAGAAGCTGGGACCCGGACAGGGAAGGCACAGATACGCAGTATTTT
TRBV19	.	TRBJ1-1	.	CASRMGTTSTEAFF	TGTGCCAGTAGAATGGGGACAACGAGCACTGAAGCTTTCTTT
TRBV5-6	many	TRBJ2-7	TRBD1	CASSQTGVYEQYF	TGTGCCAGCAGCCAAACAGGGGTCTACGAGCAGTACTTC
TRBV7-9	once	TRBJ2-1	TRBD2	CASAPLAGSNEQFF	TGTGCCAGCGCCCCCCTAGCGGGGAGCAATGAGCAGTTCTTC
TRBV6-6	.	TRBJ2-1	TRBD2	CASSALSAGKGAGNEQFF	TGTGCCAGCAGTGCCCTCTCGGCCGGTAAGGGAGCGGGGAATGAGCAGTTCTTC
TRBV7-2	.	TRBJ2-3	TRBD1	CASSVPRTGIRDTQYF	TGTGCCAGCAGCGTACCGAGGACAGGGATAAGAGATACGCAGTATTTT
TRBV4-1	few	TRBJ2-3	.	CASSQLGLNTDTQYF	TGCGCCAGCAGCCAATTAGGACTGAACACAGATACGCAGTATTTT
TRBV19	few	TRBJ2-2	TRBD1	CASSIRPGQGNTGELFF	TGTGCCAGTAGTATTCGCCCGGGACAGGGGAACACCGGGGAGCTGTTTTTT
TRBV11-2	.	TRBJ2-5	.	CASSLDWGEETQYF	TGTGCCAGCAGCTTAGATTGGGGGGAAGAGACCCAGTACTTC
TRBV5-1	few	TRBJ2-7	.	CASSLAQVSYEQYF	TGCGCCAGCAGCTTGGCCCAGGTCTCCTACGAGCAGTACTTC
TRBV6-1	.	TRBJ2-7	.	CVSSEVMDSYEQYF	TGTGTCAGCAGTGAAGTTATGGATTCCTACGAGCAGTACTTC
TRBV6-5	.	TRBJ2-7	TRBD2	CASRVLAGESYEQYF	TGTGCCAGCAGAGTATTAGCGGGAGAATCCTACGAGCAGTACTTC
TRBV7-6	many	TRBJ1-4	TRBD1	CASSLGQGNEKLFF	TGTGCCAGCAGCTTAGGACAGGGGAATGAAAAACTGTTTTTT
TRBV20-1	.	TRBJ2-7	.	CSARGRERTGIENYEQYF	TGCAGTGCTAGAGGAAGGGAGAGGACGGGGATCGAAAACTACGAGCAGTACTTC
TRBV20-1	few	TRBJ1-5	TRBD1	CSARDQGAFSNQPQHF	TGCAGTGCTAGAGATCAGGGGGCGTTTAGCAATCAGCCCCAGCATTTT
TRBV6-1	many	TRBJ1-5	TRBD1	CASRKDRGGNQPQHF	TGTGCCAGCAGGAAGGACAGGGGAGGCAATCAGCCCCAGCATTTT
TRBV21-1	.	TRBJ2-1	.	CASSEGGYEQFF	TGTGCCAGCAGCGAAGGGGGGTATGAGCAGTTCTTC
TRBV28	many	TRBJ1-5	.	CASNIIGGWGNQPQHF	TGTGCCAGCAATATTATTGGGGGTTGGGGCAATCAGCCCCAGCATTTT
TRBV9	.	TRBJ2-7	TRBD2	CASSVDSGSQTYEQYF	TGTGCCAGCAGCGTAGATAGCGGGAGCCAAACCTACGAGCAGTACTTC
TRBV14	once	TRBJ2-1	.	CASSQISSYIEQFF	TGTGCCAGCAGCCAAATTAGCTCCTACATTGAGCAGTTCTTC
TRBV5-4	many	TRBJ2-3	.	CASSFQGAEDTQYF	TGTGCCAGCAGCTTTCAAGGGGCTGAGGATACGCAGTATTTT
TRBV4-1	few	TRBJ2-7	.	CASSHRAGGGNEQYF	TGCGCCAGCAGCCATCGAGCAGGAGGTGGCAACGAGCAGTACTTC
TRBV12-3/TRBV12-4	.	TRBJ2-2	.	CASGIGELFF	TGTGCCAGCGGTATCGGGGAGCTGTTTTTT
TRBV24-1	few	TRBJ2-5	TRBD2	CAKELSSLAGGSGETQYF	TGTGCCAAGGAGCTTTCTTCTTTAGCGGGAGGGTCGGGGGAGACCCAGTACTTC
TRBV4-3	.	TRBJ2-3	.	CASSPTGRRADTQYF	TGCGCCAGCAGCCCCACTGGGCGGAGGGCAGATACGCAGTATTTT
TRBV21-1	.	TRBJ2-3	.	CASSALGLAGRSTQYF	TGTGCCAGCAGCGCCCTTGGACTAGCGGGAAGGAGTACGCAGTATTTT
TRBV20-1	.	TRBJ2-1	.	CSAIDGTQHNNEQFF	TGCAGTGCTATTGACGGGACTCAACACAACAATGAGCAGTTCTTC
TRBV5-8	.	TRBJ2-7	.	CASSPPHEQYF	TGTGCCAGCAGCCCCCCCCACGAGCAGTACTTC
TRBV5-1	many	TRBJ1-4	.	CASRWDDKGATNEKLFF	TGCGCCAGCAGGTGGGACGACAAAGGAGCAACTAATGAAAAACTGTTTTTT
TRBV14	.	TRBJ2-2	.	CASSPRGWDTGELFF	TGTGCCAGCAGTCCGAGAGGGTGGGACACCGGGGAGCTGTTTTTT
TRBV5-6	.	TRBJ1-6	.	CASSLLFSPLHF	TGTGCCAGCAGCTTGTTGTTCTCACCCCTCCACTTT
TRBV28	few	TRBJ1-4	TRBD1	CASRDRVSEKLFF	TGTGCCAGCCGGGACAGGGTTAGTGAAAAACTGTTTTTT
TRBV7-2	many	TRBJ1-4	.	CASSSREGWEKLFF	TGTGCCAGCAGCTCCAGGGAGGGATGGGAAAAACTGTTTTTT
TRBV19	few	TRBJ2-7	.	CASSIKLSYEQYF	TGTGCCAGTAGTATCAAACTGTCCTACGAGCAGTACTTC
TRBV5-8	few	TRBJ2-7	TRBD2	CAGQASGVAYEQYF	TGTGCCGGGCAGGCTAGCGGGGTCGCCTACGAGCAGTACTTC